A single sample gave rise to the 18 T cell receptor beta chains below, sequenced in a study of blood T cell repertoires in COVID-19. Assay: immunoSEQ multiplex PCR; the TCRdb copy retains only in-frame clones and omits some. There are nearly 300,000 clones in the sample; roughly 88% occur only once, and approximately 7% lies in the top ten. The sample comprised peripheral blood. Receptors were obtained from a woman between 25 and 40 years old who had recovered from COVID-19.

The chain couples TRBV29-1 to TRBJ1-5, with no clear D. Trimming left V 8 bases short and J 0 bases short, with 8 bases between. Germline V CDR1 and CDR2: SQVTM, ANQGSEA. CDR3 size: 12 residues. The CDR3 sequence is CSPRVSNQPQHF. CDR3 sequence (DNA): TGCAGCCCACGAGTTAGCAATCAGCCCCAGCATTTT.

The CDR3 protein is CASSHPRDNSPLHF. DNA for the CDR3: TGCGCCAGCAGCCACCCCCGAGATAATTCACCCCTCCACTTT. V and J are TRBV4-1 and TRBJ1-6; D not certain. The CDR3 covers 14 residues. Looked up from germline, CDR1 is MGHRA and CDR2 is YSYEKL. The V end was cut by 3 bases, the J end by 5 bases, with 8 bases between.

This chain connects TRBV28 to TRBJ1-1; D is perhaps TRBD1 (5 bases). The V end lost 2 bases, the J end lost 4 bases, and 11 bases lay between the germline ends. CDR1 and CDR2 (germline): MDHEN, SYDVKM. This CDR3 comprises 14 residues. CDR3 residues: CASSLQGGTTEAFF. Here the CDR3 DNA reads TGTGCCAGCAGTTTACAGGGAGGGACCACTGAAGCTTTCTTT.

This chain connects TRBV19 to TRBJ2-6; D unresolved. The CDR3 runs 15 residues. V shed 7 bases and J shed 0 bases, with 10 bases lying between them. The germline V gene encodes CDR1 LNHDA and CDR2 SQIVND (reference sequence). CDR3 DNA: TGTGCCAGTACCCGAAGAGACTCTGGGGCCAACGTCCTGACTTTC. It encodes CASTRRDSGANVLTF.

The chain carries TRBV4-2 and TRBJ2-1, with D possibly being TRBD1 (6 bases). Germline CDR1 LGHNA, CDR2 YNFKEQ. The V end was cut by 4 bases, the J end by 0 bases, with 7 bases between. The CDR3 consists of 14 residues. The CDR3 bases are TGTGCCAGCAGCCCAGGGGACTCCTACAATGAGCAGTTCTTC. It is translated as CASSPGDSYNEQFF.

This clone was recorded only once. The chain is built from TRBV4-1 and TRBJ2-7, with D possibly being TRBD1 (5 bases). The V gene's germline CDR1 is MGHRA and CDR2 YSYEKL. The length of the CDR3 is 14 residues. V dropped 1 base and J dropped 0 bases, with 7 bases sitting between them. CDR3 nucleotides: TGCGCCAGCAGCCAAGTAGGGGACTCCTACGAGCAGTACTTC. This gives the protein CASSQVGDSYEQYF.

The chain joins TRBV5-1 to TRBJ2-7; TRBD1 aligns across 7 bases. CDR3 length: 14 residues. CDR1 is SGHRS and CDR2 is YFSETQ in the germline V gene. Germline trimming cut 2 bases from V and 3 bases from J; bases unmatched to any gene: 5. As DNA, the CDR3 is TGCGCCAGCAGCTTAGGGGACAGTCACTACGAGCAGTACTTC. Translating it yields CASSLGDSHYEQYF. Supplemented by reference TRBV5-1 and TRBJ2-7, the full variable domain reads KAGVTQTPRYLIKTRGQQVTLSCSPISGHRSVSWYQQTPGQGLQFLFEYFSETQRNKGNFPGRFSGRQFSNSRSEMNVSTLELGDSALYLCASSLGDSHYEQYFGPGTRLTVT.

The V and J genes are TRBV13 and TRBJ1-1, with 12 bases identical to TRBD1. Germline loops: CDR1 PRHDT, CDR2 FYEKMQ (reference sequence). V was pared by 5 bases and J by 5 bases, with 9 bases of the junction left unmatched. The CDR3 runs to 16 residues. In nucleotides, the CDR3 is TGTGCCAGCAGCCCGGGGACAGGGGGCGCAGGTACTGAAGCTTTCTTT. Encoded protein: CASSPGTGGAGTEAFF.

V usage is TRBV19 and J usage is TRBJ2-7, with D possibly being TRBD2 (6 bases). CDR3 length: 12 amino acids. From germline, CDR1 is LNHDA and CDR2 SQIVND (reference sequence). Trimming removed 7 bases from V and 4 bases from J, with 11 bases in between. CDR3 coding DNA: TGTGCCAGTATGGGGGGAGGATACGAGCAGTACTTC. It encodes CASMGGGYEQYF.

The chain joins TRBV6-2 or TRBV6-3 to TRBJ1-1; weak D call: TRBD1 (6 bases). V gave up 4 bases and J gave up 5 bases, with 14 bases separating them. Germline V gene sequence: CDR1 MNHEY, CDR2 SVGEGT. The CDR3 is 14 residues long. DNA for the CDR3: TGTGCCAGCAGTTCCGGGGGGCGGGGAACTGAAGCTTTCTTT. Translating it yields CASSSGGRGTEAFF.

CDR3 in DNA: TGCGCCAGCAGCTTGGCGCAGGGGATGTTTACAGATACGCAGTATTTT. It specifies CASSLAQGMFTDTQYF. The genes are TRBV5-1 and TRBJ2-3; D might be TRBD1 (6 bases). Germline assignment: CDR1 SGHRS and CDR2 YFSETQ. The CDR3 runs 16 residues. The V end was cut by 0 bases, the J end by 3 bases, with 14 bases between.

As DNA, the CDR3 is TGTGCCTGGAGCTCTACGGGGTCCGTCCGTACGCAGTATTTT. Its translation: CAWSSTGSVRTQYF. The chain is built from TRBV30 and TRBJ2-3, with D possibly TRBD2 on 5 matching bases. The CDR3 totals 14 residues. CDR1 and CDR2 (germline): GTSNPN, SVGIG (reference sequence). The V end was cut by 3 bases, the J end by 8 bases, with 18 bases between.

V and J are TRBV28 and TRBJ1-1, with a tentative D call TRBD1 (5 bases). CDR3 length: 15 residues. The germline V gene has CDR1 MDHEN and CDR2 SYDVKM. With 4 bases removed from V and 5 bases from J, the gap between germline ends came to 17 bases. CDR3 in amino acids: CASSSLGGEWTEAFF. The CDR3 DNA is TGTGCCAGCAGTTCCCTTGGGGGGGAGTGGACTGAAGCTTTCTTT.

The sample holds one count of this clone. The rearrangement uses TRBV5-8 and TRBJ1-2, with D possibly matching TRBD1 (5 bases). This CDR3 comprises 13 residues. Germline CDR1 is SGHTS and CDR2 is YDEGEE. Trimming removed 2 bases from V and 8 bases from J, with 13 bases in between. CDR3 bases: TGTGCCAGCAGCTTCGACCCGGGGGAGGGCTACACCTTC. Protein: CASSFDPGEGYTF.

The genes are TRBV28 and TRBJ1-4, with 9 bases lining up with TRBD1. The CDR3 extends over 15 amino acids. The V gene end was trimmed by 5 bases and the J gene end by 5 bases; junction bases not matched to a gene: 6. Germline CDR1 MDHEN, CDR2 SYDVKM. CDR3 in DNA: TGTGCCAGCAGTCCATCCGGGACAGGGAATGAAAAACTGTTTTTT. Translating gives CASSPSGTGNEKLFF.

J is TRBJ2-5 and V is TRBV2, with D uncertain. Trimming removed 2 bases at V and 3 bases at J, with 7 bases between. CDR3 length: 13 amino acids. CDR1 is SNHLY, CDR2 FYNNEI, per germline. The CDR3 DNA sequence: TGTGCCAGCAGTGAATTACGGGAAGAGACCCAGTACTTC. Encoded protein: CASSELREETQYF.

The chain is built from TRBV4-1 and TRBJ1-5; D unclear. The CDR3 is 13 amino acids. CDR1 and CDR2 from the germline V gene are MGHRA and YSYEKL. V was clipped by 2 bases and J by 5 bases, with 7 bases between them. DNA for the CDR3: TGCGCCAGCAGCCAATTCCGGGATCAGCCCCAGCATTTT. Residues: CASSQFRDQPQHF.

The CDR3 nucleotides are TGTGCCAGCAGCTTTCGGGACAGGGAGACGAACACTGAAGCTTTCTTT. Protein sequence: CASSFRDRETNTEAFF. The chain joins TRBV7-9 to TRBJ1-1; 9 bases are shared with TRBD1. Unmatched junction bases numbered 6, after V lost 3 bases and J lost 1 base. Germline assignment: CDR1 SEHNR and CDR2 FQNEAQ (reference sequence). The CDR3 has 16 residues. Variable domain in full (rest from reference TRBV7-9 and TRBJ1-1): DTGVSQNPRHKITKRGQNVTFRCDPISEHNRLYWYRQTLGQGPEFLTYFQNEAQLEKSRLLSDRFSAERPKGSFSTLEIQRTEQGDSAMYLCASSFRDRETNTEAFFGQGTRLTVV.